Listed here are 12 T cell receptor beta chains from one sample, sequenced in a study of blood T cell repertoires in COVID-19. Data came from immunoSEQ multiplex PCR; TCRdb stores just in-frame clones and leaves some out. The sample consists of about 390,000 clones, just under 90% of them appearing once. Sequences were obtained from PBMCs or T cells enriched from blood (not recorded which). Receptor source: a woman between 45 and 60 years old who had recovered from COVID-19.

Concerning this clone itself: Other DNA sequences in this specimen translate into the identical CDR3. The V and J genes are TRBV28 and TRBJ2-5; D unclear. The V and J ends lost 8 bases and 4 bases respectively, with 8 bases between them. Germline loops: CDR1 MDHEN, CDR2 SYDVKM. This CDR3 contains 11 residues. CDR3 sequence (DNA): TGTGCCAGCGGCCTCAGAGAGACCCAGTACTTC. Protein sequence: CASGLRETQYF.

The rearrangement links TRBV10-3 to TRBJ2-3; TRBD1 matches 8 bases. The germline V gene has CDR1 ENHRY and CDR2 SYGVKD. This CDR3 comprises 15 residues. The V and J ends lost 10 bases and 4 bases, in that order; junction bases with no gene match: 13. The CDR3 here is CATTPPGTGSDTQYF. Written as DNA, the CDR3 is TGTGCCACCACTCCACCCGGGACAGGCTCAGATACGCAGTATTTT.

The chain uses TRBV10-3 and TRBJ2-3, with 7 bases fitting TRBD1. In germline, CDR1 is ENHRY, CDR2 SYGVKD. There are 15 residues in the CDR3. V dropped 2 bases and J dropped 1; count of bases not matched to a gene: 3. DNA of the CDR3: TGTGCCATCAGTGAGCCAGGGACAGGCACAGATACGCAGTATTTT. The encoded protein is CAISEPGTGTDTQYF.

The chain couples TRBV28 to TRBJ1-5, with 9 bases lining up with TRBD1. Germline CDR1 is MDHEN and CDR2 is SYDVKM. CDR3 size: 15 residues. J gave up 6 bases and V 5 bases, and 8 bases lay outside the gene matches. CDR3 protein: CASSIGQGWRQPQHF. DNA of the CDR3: TGTGCCAGCAGTATCGGACAGGGGTGGCGTCAGCCCCAGCATTTT.

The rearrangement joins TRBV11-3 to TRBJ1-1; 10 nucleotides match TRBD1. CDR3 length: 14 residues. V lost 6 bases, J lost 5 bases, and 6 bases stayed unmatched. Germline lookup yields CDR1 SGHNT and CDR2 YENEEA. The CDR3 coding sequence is TGTGCCAGCAGTCGCGACAGGGGGCAAACTGAAGCTTTCTTT. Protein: CASSRDRGQTEAFF.

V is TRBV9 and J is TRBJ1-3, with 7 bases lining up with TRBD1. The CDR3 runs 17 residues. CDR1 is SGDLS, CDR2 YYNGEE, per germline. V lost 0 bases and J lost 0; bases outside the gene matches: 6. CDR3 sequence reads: CASSVDVGDSSGNTIYF. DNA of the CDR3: TGTGCCAGCAGCGTAGACGTCGGGGACAGCTCTGGAAACACCATATATTTT.

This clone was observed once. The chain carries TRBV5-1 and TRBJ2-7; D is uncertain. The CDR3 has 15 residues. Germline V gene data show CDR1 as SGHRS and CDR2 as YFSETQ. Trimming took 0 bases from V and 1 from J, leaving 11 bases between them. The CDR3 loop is CASSLEAVVSYEQYF. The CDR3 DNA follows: TGCGCCAGCAGCTTGGAGGCGGTAGTATCCTACGAGCAGTACTTC.

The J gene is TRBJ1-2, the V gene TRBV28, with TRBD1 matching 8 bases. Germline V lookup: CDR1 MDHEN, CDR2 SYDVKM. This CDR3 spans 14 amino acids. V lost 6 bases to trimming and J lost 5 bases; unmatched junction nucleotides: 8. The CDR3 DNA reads TGTGCCAGCAGGGACAGGGTGGAAAGTTATGGCTACACCTTC. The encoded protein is CASRDRVESYGYTF.

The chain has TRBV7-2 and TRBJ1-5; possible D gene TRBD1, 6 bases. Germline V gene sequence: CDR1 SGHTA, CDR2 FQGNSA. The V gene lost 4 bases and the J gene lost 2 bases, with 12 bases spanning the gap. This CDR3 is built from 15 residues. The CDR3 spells CASSSIPGGNQPQHF. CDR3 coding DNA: TGTGCCAGCAGCTCCATCCCAGGGGGCAATCAGCCCCAGCATTTT. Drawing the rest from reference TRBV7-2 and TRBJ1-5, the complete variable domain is GAGVSQSPSNKVTEKGKDVELRCDPISGHTALYWYRQSLGQGLEFLIYFQGNSAPDKSGLPSDRFSAERTGGSVSTLTIQRTQQEDSAVYLCASSSIPGGNQPQHFGDGTRLSIL.

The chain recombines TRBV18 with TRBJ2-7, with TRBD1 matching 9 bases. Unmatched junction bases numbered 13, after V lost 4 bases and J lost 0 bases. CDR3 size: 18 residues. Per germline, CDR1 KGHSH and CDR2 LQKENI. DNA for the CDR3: TGTGCCAGCTCACTGCTTGCTACAGGGGGCGACAGCTCCTACGAGCAGTACTTC. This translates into CASSLLATGGDSSYEQYF.

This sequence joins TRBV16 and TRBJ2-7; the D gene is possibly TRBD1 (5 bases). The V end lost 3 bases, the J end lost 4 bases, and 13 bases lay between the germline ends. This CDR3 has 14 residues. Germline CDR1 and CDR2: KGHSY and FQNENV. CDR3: CASSHGTGYYEQYF. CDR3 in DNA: TGTGCCAGCAGCCATGGCACAGGTTATTACGAGCAGTACTTC.

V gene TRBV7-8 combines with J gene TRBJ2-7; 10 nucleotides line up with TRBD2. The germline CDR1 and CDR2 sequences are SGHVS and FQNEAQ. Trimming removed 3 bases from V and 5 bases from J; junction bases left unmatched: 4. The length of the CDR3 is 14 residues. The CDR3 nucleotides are TGTGCCAGCAGCTTCGCTAGCGGGGGAGACGAGCAGTACTTC. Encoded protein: CASSFASGGDEQYF.